These 25 T cell receptor beta chains came from one sample sequenced in a study of cytomegalovirus exposure and HLA in healthy donors. TCRdb's table, derived via immunoSEQ multiplex PCR, lists solely in-frame clones and lacks some. The sample lists about 140,000 clones, 85% to 95% seen once, with 1.5% to 2% in the top ten. Material for sequencing was PBMCs. The receptors were gathered from a man between 18 and 29 years old in good health and CMV-seropositive.

The rearrangement uses TRBV11-2 and TRBJ2-5, with D hard to call. The germline V and J ends were trimmed by 1 base and 4 bases, with 7 bases remaining between them. This CDR3 comprises 13 residues. Germline CDR1 reads SGHAT; CDR2 reads FQNNGV. CDR3 in DNA: TGTGCCAGCAGCTTAGTTTTCAGAGAGACCCAGTACTTC. This translates into CASSLVFRETQYF.

This clone was observed a single time. This chain links TRBV19 with TRBJ2-2, with 7 bases that match TRBD2. The germline gives CDR1 LNHDA, CDR2 SQIVND (reference sequence). The CDR3 spans 16 residues. The J segment lost 0 bases and the V segment lost 4 bases, leaving 5 bases of the junction unmatched. The CDR3 region is CASSTSRGANTGELFF. In nucleotides, the CDR3 is TGTGCCAGTAGTACCTCCCGGGGGGCGAACACCGGGGAGCTGTTTTTT.

CDR3 sequence reads: CASSYGQGNQPQHF. Here the CDR3 DNA reads TGTGCCAGCAGTTACGGGCAGGGTAATCAGCCCCAGCATTTT. This sequence joins TRBV6-5 and TRBJ1-5, with D tentatively TRBD1 (5 bases). V was pared by 2 bases and J by 4 bases, with 9 bases between. This CDR3 contains 14 residues. Germline assignment: CDR1 MNHEY and CDR2 SVGAGI.

The chain combines TRBV28 with TRBJ1-2, with D hard to call. The CDR3 is 14 amino acids. The V gene lost 2 bases and the J gene lost 2 bases, with 9 bases spanning the gap. The germline CDR1 and CDR2 sequences are MDHEN and SYDVKM. CDR3 sequence reads: CASSLEGVNYGYTF. The CDR3 DNA follows: TGTGCCAGCAGTTTAGAAGGAGTCAACTATGGCTACACCTTC.

The V gene is TRBV19, the J gene TRBJ2-5; D may be TRBD1 (6 bases). The ends were cut back, 8 bases at V and 1 base at J, with 14 bases in the middle. This CDR3 is built from 14 residues. Germline V gene lookup returns CDR1 LNHDA and CDR2 SQIVND (reference sequence). The CDR3 DNA reads TGTGCCAGTCAAGGGGGTCCGTCCCAAGAGACCCAGTACTTC. Its translation: CASQGGPSQETQYF. Using reference TRBV19 and TRBJ2-5 for the parts outside the CDR3, the full variable domain is DGGITQSPKYLFRKEGQNVTLSCEQNLNHDAMYWYRQDPGQGLRLIYYSQIVNDFQKGDIAEGYSVSREKKESFPLTVTSAQKNPTAFYLCASQGGPSQETQYFGPGTRLLVL.

The J gene is TRBJ2-1, the V gene TRBV15; D not resolved. The V and J ends lost 5 bases and 5 bases respectively, with 16 bases between them. CDR1 is LNHNV and CDR2 is YYDKDF in the germline V gene (reference sequence). The CDR3 has 15 amino acids. In nucleotides, the CDR3 is TGTGCCACCAGCGACGAGCCAAAAGAGGACAATGAGCAGTTCTTC. Its protein is CATSDEPKEDNEQFF.

This clone was seen only once. Other DNA sequences in the same sample also yield this CDR3. The gene calls are TRBV6-5 and TRBJ2-7, with 9 positions matching TRBD1. Trimming removed 5 bases from V and 5 bases from J; junction bases left unmatched: 4. The CDR3 has 13 residues. CDR1 and CDR2 (germline): MNHEY, SVGAGI. CDR3 sequence (DNA): TGTGCCAGCAGTAGGGGACAGGGCCACGAGCAGTACTTC. Translated: CASSRGQGHEQYF.

The gene calls are TRBV7-9 and TRBJ2-3, with D uncertain. This CDR3 has 14 amino acids. Per the germline V gene, CDR1 is SEHNR and CDR2 is FQNEAQ (reference sequence). The V and J ends lost 5 bases and 1 base respectively, with 10 bases between them. The DNA of the CDR3 is TGTGCCAGCAGCCTTGGGCGTGGCACAGATACGCAGTATTTT. It codes for CASSLGRGTDTQYF.

This chain connects TRBV9 to TRBJ2-7; possible D gene TRBD2, 5 bases. The CDR3 is 15 residues long. From germline, CDR1 is SGDLS and CDR2 YYNGEE. Trimming cost V 0 bases and J 2 bases, with 12 bases left between them. The CDR3 reads CASSVGPGGPYEQYF. The CDR3 nucleotides read TGTGCCAGCAGCGTAGGGCCCGGAGGTCCCTACGAGCAGTACTTC. Full variable domain (rest looked up from reference TRBV9 and TRBJ2-7): DSGVTQTPKHLITATGQRVTLRCSPRSGDLSVYWYQQSLDQGLQFLIQYYNGEERAKGNILERFSAQQFPDLHSELNLSSLELGDSALYFCASSVGPGGPYEQYFGPGTRLTVT.

V and J are TRBV28 and TRBJ2-3; D is possibly TRBD2 (6 bases). V lost 7 bases to trimming and J lost 8 bases, with 22 bases between them. This CDR3 has 15 amino acids. CDR1 and CDR2 (germline): MDHEN, SYDVKM. The CDR3 sequence: CASMGTPSPRGTQYF. The CDR3 DNA reads TGTGCCAGCATGGGGACTCCCTCTCCGAGGGGTACGCAGTATTTT.

The genes are TRBV28 and TRBJ2-7, with 11 bases fitting TRBD1. Germline CDR1 and CDR2: MDHEN and SYDVKM. V lost 6 bases to trimming and J lost 7 bases; unmatched junction nucleotides: 2. CDR3 length equals 12 residues. The CDR3, as DNA: TGTGCCAGCAGCCGGGACAGGGGGGAGCAGTACTTC. Translating it yields CASSRDRGEQYF. Looking up the rest from reference TRBV28 and TRBJ2-7 gives the full variable domain: DVKVTQSSRYLVKRTGEKVFLECVQDMDHENMFWYRQDPGLGLRLIYFSYDVKMKEKGDIPEGYSVSREKKERFSLILESASTNQTSMYLCASSRDRGEQYFGPGTRLTVT.

The sample holds one count of this clone. V usage is TRBV28 and J usage is TRBJ2-1; TRBD2 aligns across 9 bases. Germline lookup yields CDR1 MDHEN and CDR2 SYDVKM. The V and J ends lost 5 bases and 6 bases, in that order; junction bases with no gene match: 5. The CDR3 has 14 amino acids. The CDR3 spells CASSPPGLANEQFF. The CDR3 nucleotides are TGTGCCAGCAGTCCCCCGGGACTAGCCAATGAGCAGTTCTTC.

This chain uses TRBV7-9 with TRBJ2-1, with TRBD2 matching over 7 bases. This CDR3 has 16 residues. Trimming at V came to 5 bases and at J to 7 bases, leaving 14 bases not matched to a gene. Germline V gene lookup returns CDR1 SEHNR and CDR2 FQNEAQ (reference sequence). The CDR3: CASSHLTDWEGNEQFF. In DNA form, the CDR3 reads TGTGCCAGCAGCCACCTCACGGACTGGGAGGGTAATGAGCAGTTCTTC.

The chain links TRBV11-2 to TRBJ2-1, with 7 bases fitting TRBD2. The CDR3 is 13 residues long. Germline CDR1 and CDR2: SGHAT and FQNNGV. With V trimmed by 1 base and J by 10 bases, 4 bases remained unmatched. In nucleotides, the CDR3 is TGTGCCAGCAGCTTAGGCCGGGGAGGGGAGCAGTTCTTC. Protein sequence: CASSLGRGGEQFF.

The V and J genes are TRBV2 and TRBJ2-5; 8 bases line up with TRBD1. Germline CDR1 is SNHLY and CDR2 is FYNNEI. Germline trimming cut 6 bases from V and 7 bases from J; bases unmatched to any gene: 7. This CDR3 region has 13 residues. This CDR3 is CASRVQGAGTQYF. CDR3 DNA sequence: TGTGCCAGCAGGGTTCAGGGGGCTGGGACCCAGTACTTC.

The chain is built from TRBV6-1 and TRBJ1-2; possibly TRBD1 for D (5 bases). The CDR3 runs 13 residues. The V end lost 4 bases, the J end lost 6 bases, and 12 bases lay between the germline ends. Germline lookup yields CDR1 MNHNS and CDR2 SASEGT. CDR3 protein: CASSVMGPHGYTF. In DNA form, the CDR3 reads TGTGCCAGCAGTGTGATGGGGCCCCATGGCTACACCTTC.

In this sample, this clone turned up a few times. This sequence joins TRBV30 and TRBJ1-1, with D perhaps TRBD1 (5 bases). This CDR3 contains 13 residues. V lost 6 bases to trimming and J lost 4 bases, with 15 bases between them. Per germline, CDR1 GTSNPN and CDR2 SVGIG (reference sequence). The CDR3 loop reads CACRPGGGTEAFF. DNA for the CDR3: TGTGCCTGTCGTCCCGGGGGGGGCACTGAAGCTTTCTTT.

J is TRBJ2-5 and V is TRBV19; the D gene is possibly TRBD2 (6 bases). This CDR3 spans 13 amino acids. The germline gives CDR1 LNHDA, CDR2 SQIVND (reference sequence). The ends were cut back, 6 bases at V and 4 bases at J, with 12 bases in the middle. This CDR3 reads CASSGRLPETQYF. The CDR3 nucleotides are TGTGCCAGTAGCGGGAGATTGCCAGAGACCCAGTACTTC.

This clone was seen once. The chain has TRBV2 and TRBJ2-3, with D perhaps TRBD2 (6 bases). The germline V gene encodes CDR1 SNHLY and CDR2 FYNNEI. V gave up 0 bases and J gave up 2 bases, with 12 bases separating them. There are 16 residues in the CDR3. This CDR3 is CASSEAVRDDTDTQYF. CDR3 nucleotides: TGTGCCAGCAGTGAAGCGGTGCGGGATGACACAGATACGCAGTATTTT.

This chain links TRBV6-5 with TRBJ2-1; 13 bases line up with TRBD2. Germline CDR1 MNHEY, CDR2 SVGAGI. The CDR3 runs to 15 residues. J was trimmed by 9 bases and V by 5 bases; bases with no gene match: 7. CDR3 region: CASSQGLAGVPEQFF. The CDR3 nucleotides are TGTGCCAGCAGTCAAGGACTAGCGGGAGTCCCTGAGCAGTTCTTC.

Worth noting for this clone: At one of its ends the junction is not consistent with the germline gene, which may arise from a read error. V usage is TRBV6-1 and J usage is TRBJ2-7; TRBD2 aligns across 10 bases. The CDR3 runs to 11 residues. Looked up from germline, CDR1 is MNHNS and CDR2 is SASEGT. CDR3: CASVTGTSVLF. The CDR3 nucleotides read TGTGCCAGCGTGACCGGGACTAGCGTACTCTTC.

This sequence joins TRBV2 and TRBJ2-7, with D possibly TRBD1 on 5 matching bases. With 7 bases removed from V and 5 bases from J, the gap between germline ends came to 18 bases. The CDR3 spans 14 residues. Germline values: CDR1 SNHLY, CDR2 FYNNEI. The CDR3 nucleotides are TGTGCCAGCAATACCAGGGAAAAACAGGACGAGCAGTACTTC. It encodes CASNTREKQDEQYF.

CDR3 loop: CASSSQWGPVDIQPQHF. In DNA form, the CDR3 reads TGTGCCAGCAGTTCCCAATGGGGGCCTGTAGATATTCAGCCCCAGCATTTT. The chain combines TRBV28 with TRBJ1-5; tentatively, D is TRBD1 (6 bases). Germline V gene sequence: CDR1 MDHEN, CDR2 SYDVKM. This CDR3 is built from 17 residues. Trimming removed 4 bases at V and 6 bases at J, with 22 bases between.

The chain couples TRBV5-1 to TRBJ1-3; D gene ambiguous. Germline CDR1 is SGHRS and CDR2 is YFSETQ. V was trimmed by 3 bases and J by 0 bases, leaving 4 bases between them. The CDR3 contains 13 residues. The CDR3 nucleotides read TGCGCCAGCAGCTCGAGCTCTGGAAACACCATATATTTT. It yields the protein CASSSSSGNTIYF.

V usage is TRBV30 and J usage is TRBJ2-1; 8 bases agree with TRBD2. The CDR3 spans 13 residues. J was trimmed by 12 bases and V by 3 bases; bases with no gene match: 10. Germline CDR1 is GTSNPN and CDR2 is SVGIG (reference sequence). In nucleotides, the CDR3 is TGTGCCTGGAGAGAGGGGACTAGAGGGCGGCAGTTCTTC. It encodes CAWREGTRGRQFF.